Given below is one TCR beta chain in context. Germline lookup yields CDR1 SGHVS and CDR2 FQNEAQ. The CDR3 has 14 amino acids. V lost 5 bases to trimming and J lost 12 bases; unmatched junction nucleotides: 8. This entry is derived from a study of cytomegalovirus exposure and HLA in healthy donors. The PCR employed 60 Vbeta primers together with 13 Jbeta primers. Method: immunoSEQ multiplex PCR; TCRdb's copy keeps in-frame clones and lacks some. The table lists 80,000 to 100,000 clones. This chain uses TRBV7-8 with TRBJ2-7; 15 bases are shared with TRBD2. Sequenced sample: PBMCs. The sequence was obtained from a man between 50 and 59 years old in good health and CMV-seronegative. The CDR3 region has the DNA TGTGCCAGCAGCCCCGGGACTAGCGGGGGGCTCCCGTACTTC. It translates to CASSPGTSGGLPYF. Using reference TRBV7-8 and TRBJ2-7 for the parts outside the CDR3, the full variable domain is GAGVSQSPRYKVAKRGQDVALRCDPISGHVSLFWYQQALGQGPEFLTYFQNEAQLDKSGLPSDRFFAERPEGSVSTLKIQRTQQEDSAVYLCASSPGTSGGLPYFGPGTRLTVT.